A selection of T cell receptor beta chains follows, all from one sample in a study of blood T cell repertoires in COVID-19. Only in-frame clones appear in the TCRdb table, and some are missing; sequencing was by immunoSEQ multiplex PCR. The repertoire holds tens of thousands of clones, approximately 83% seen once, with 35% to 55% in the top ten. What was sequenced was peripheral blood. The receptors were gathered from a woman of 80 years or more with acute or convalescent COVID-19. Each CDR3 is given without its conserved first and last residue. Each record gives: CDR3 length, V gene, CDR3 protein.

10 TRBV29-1 SVGTGDTEAF
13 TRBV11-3 ASSLRDRGYTEAF
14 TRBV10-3 AISESYGRVGTEAF
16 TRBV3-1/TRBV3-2 ASSHPEMTSGGGGTQY
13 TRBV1 TSSQDQGKDQPQH
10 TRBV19 ASSILSDTQY
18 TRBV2 ASSYLQGAQNAASGNTIY
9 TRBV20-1 SARDQQPQH
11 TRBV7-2 ASSLVEGNTIY
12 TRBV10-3 AISPGQGNNEQF
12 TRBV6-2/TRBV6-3 ASSYSRDTGELF
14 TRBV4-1 ASSQPAGLRSDEQF
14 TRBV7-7 ASSLEGLAGGETQY
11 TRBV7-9 ASTRRVTDTQY
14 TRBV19 ASSMGDRSSNQPQH
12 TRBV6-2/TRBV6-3 ASSLAGANTEAF
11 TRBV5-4 ASNDGGSETQY
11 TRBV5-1 ASSLGLAGERI
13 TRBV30 AWSSTVSNTGELF
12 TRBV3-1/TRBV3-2 ASSMGGGTDTQY
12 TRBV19 ASSRSDIPGEQY
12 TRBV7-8 ASSSQGSTTEAF
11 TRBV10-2 ASSDSGGNTIY
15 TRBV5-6 ASSLALRDRGYYGYT
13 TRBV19 ASSTSGDLHQPQH
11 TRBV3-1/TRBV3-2 ASSLLPRGPAF
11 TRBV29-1 SVGGGLNYGYT
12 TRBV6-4 ASSVDSDNQPQH
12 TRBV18 ASSPGTGGDEQF
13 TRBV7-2 ASSEYRGRTGELF
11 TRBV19 ASILLGHTEAF
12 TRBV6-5 ASRGQGQNYGYT
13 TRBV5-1 ASSWTGLDQETQY
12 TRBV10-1 ASRDRDSNQPQH
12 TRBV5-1 ASSPTGGSYEQY
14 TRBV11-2 ASSLAPRGHQETQY
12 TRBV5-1 ASSTEGTNEKLF
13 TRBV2 ASSELSGSNSPLH
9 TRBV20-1 SVPRTDTQY
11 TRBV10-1 ASSESGNEKLF
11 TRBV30 AVRGRLDSPLH
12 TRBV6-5 ASSYSGGGTEAF
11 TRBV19 ASAVGTGYEQY
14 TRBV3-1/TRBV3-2 ASSRRWDRGGNEQF
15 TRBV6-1 ASSDPTSGGHTGELF
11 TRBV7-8 ASSLVLGSEQY
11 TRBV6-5 ASSYDRAQPQH
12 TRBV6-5 ASSSGTGDEKLF
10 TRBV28 ATRQGGYEQY
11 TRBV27 ASSPGGKVPQH
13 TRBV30 AWSLNTGGGQPQH
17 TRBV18 ASSRAGTSGGPYSYEQY